The T cell receptor beta chain described here comes from a study of blood T cells in healthy people across ages. Notes on the study in general: Roughly linear declines in TCR beta diversity per million T cells occurred with age.

Comment on this clonotype: The target antigen is unknown.

Primers used in a second PCR of roughly 7 to 12 cycles were a sample-barcoded 5' primer and a J-beta primer mix. Using its own MiXCR run on the 5' RACE reads, TCRdb lists one record per CDR3 protein. The table lists 1.5 million to 2 million distinct CDR3 sequences, under 30% of them singletons. The sequenced sample consisted of blood. This receptor was obtained from a woman in her 30s in good health.

CDR3 sequence reads: CASSPLTGGGDGYTF. The CDR3 DNA is TGTGCCAGCAGCCCCCTGACAGGCGGGGGGGATGGCTACACCTTC. This chain links TRBV3-1 with TRBJ1-2; possible D gene TRBD1, 6 bases. The CDR3 has 15 amino acids. Germline V gives CDR1 LGHDT, CDR2 YNNKEL (reference sequence). Deletions cut 4 bases from V and 6 bases from J, with 18 bases between.